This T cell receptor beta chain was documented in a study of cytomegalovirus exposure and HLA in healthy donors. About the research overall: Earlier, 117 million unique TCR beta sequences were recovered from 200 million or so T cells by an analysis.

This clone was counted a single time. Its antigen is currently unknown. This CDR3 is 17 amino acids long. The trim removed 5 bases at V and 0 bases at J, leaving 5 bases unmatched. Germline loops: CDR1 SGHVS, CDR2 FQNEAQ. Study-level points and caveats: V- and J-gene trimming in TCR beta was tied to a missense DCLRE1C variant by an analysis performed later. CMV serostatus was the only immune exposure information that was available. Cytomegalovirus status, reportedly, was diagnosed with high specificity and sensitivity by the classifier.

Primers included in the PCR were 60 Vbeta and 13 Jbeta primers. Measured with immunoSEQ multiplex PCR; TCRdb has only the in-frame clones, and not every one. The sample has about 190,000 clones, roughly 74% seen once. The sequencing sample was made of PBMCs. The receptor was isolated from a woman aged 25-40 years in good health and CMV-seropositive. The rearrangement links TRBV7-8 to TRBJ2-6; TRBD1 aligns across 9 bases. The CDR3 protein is CASSRRDRDSGANVLTF. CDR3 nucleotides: TGTGCCAGCAGCCGCCGGGACAGGGACTCTGGGGCCAACGTCCTGACTTTC.